The 21 T cell receptor beta chains listed next were all sequenced from one sample in a study of T-cell reconstitution after alpha-beta-depleted transplantation in children. TCRbeta library preparation incorporated unique molecular identifiers. One entry per CDR3 protein, called by TCRdb with MiXCR from the PCR reads. In the table there are 750,000 to 950,000 distinct CDR3 sequences, about 16% of which are singletons. This sample comprised PBMCs, mostly from graft donor cells, obtained 360 days after TCRalphabeta/CD19-depleted stem cell transplant. The receptor source for this set is a male patient younger than 18 who had a stem cell transplant for acute lymphoblastic leukemia, so the T cells may come from the graft donor.

This clonotype appeared a few times. This sequence joins TRBV20-1 and TRBJ1-1; maybe TRBD1 (6 bases). The CDR3 totals 14 residues. In germline, CDR1 is DFQATT, CDR2 SNEGSKA (reference sequence). Trimming cost V 0 bases and J 3 bases, with 11 bases left between them. The CDR3 DNA follows: TGCAGTGCTAGAGACGACAGGAAGCACACTGAAGCTTTCTTT. This codes for CSARDDRKHTEAFF.

This clonotype was seen a few times. The chain couples TRBV10-3 to TRBJ2-3; D gene unclear. Trimming left V 4 bases short and J 7 bases short, with 12 bases between. CDR1 is ENHRY, CDR2 SYGVKD, per germline. The CDR3 is 13 residues long. CDR3 sequence reads: CAISGDSRNTQYF. The CDR3 DNA reads TGTGCCATCAGTGGTGATAGCCGAAATACGCAGTATTTT.

In this sample, this clonotype turned up many times. This chain connects TRBV5-1 to TRBJ2-7, with TRBD1 identical over 8 bases. Germline values: CDR1 SGHRS, CDR2 YFSETQ. The V segment lost 0 bases and the J segment 0 bases; nucleotides outside the gene matches: 5. CDR3 length: 16 residues. The CDR3 nucleotides are TGCGCCAGCAGCTTGGCTGTAGGACAGGGCTCCTACGAGCAGTACTTC. It encodes CASSLAVGQGSYEQYF.

This clonotype has a handful of counts. The gene calls are TRBV7-6 and TRBJ2-2; D possibly uses TRBD1 or TRBD2 (5 bases each). V lost 9 bases and J 8 bases, leaving 13 bases between the germline ends. The germline CDR1 and CDR2 sequences are SGHVS and FNYEAQ. CDR3 length equals 12 residues. The CDR3 protein is CASDEGKGELFF. In nucleotides, the CDR3 is TGTGCCAGTGACGAGGGGAAAGGGGAGCTGTTTTTT.

The chain employs TRBV7-7 and TRBJ2-1; 7 nucleotides line up with TRBD2. This CDR3 has 15 residues. V shed 3 bases and J 8 bases; nucleotides not matched to a gene: 10. Germline V gene sequence: CDR1 SSHAT, CDR2 FNYEAQ (reference sequence). The CDR3 is CASSFLAEGPHEQFF. CDR3 bases: TGTGCCAGCAGCTTTCTAGCGGAAGGGCCCCATGAGCAGTTCTTC.

This chain's CDR3 is CSARTGTGLETQYF. The CDR3 DNA sequence: TGCAGTGCTAGAACCGGGACAGGGTTAGAGACCCAGTACTTC. The chain uses TRBV20-1 and TRBJ2-5; 9 nucleotides agree with TRBD1. The CDR3 loop spans 14 amino acids. CDR1 and CDR2 (germline): DFQATT, SNEGSKA (reference sequence). Trimming removed 2 bases from V and 4 bases from J; junction bases left unmatched: 5.

This clonotype has just a few counts. The chain employs TRBV5-1 and TRBJ2-1; 11 bases agree with TRBD2. The CDR3 is 15 amino acids. Per the germline V gene, CDR1 is SGHRS and CDR2 is YFSETQ. V trimming: 4 bases; J trimming: 4 bases; junction bases outside the gene matches: 4. The CDR3: CASSPWTSGYNEQFF. The CDR3 bases are TGCGCCAGCAGCCCCTGGACTAGCGGGTACAATGAGCAGTTCTTC.

This clonotype was seen ten or more times. This chain's CDR3 is CASRPGLARDNEQFF. The CDR3 nucleotides are TGTGCCAGCAGACCTGGACTAGCCAGGGACAATGAGCAGTTCTTC. This chain uses TRBV27 with TRBJ2-1; the match to TRBD2 covers 8 bases. Germline V gene data show CDR1 as MNHEY and CDR2 as SMNVEV (reference sequence). The CDR3 consists of 15 residues. The V and J ends lost 6 bases and 5 bases, in that order; junction bases with no gene match: 9.

This clonotype was recorded a few times. The chain has TRBV29-1 and TRBJ2-7; no clear D gene. The CDR3 consists of 12 residues. V was cut by 4 bases and J by 0 bases, with 7 bases left in between. Germline loops: CDR1 SQVTM, CDR2 ANQGSEA. The CDR3 region is CSVVFDSYEQYF. In nucleotides, the CDR3 is TGCAGCGTTGTGTTTGACTCCTACGAGCAGTACTTC.

This clonotype has at least ten counts. V gene TRBV7-6 combines with J gene TRBJ1-1; 10 nucleotides align to TRBD1. CDR3 length equals 17 residues. Trimming cost V 0 bases and J 3 bases; bases outside gene matches: 7. Per germline, CDR1 SGHVS and CDR2 FNYEAQ. CDR3 sequence (DNA): TGTGCCAGCAGCTTAGCGAGCCCGGGACAGGGGTACACTGAAGCTTTCTTT. This sequence encodes CASSLASPGQGYTEAFF.

This clonotype was picked up a small number of times. V is TRBV3-1 and J is TRBJ2-2; tentatively, D is TRBD2 (5 bases). There are 13 residues in the CDR3. V gave up 2 bases and J gave up 7 bases, with 8 bases separating them. The germline CDR1 and CDR2 sequences are LGHDT and YNNKEL (reference sequence). CDR3 sequence (DNA): TGTGCCAGCAGCCAACCCGGGGACGGGGAGCTGTTTTTT. Amino acid sequence: CASSQPGDGELFF. Full variable domain (remainder filled in from reference TRBV3-1 and TRBJ2-2): DTAVSQTPKYLVTQMGNDKSIKCEQNLGHDTMYWYKQDSKKFLKIMFSYNNKELIINETVPNRFSPKSPDKAHLNLHINSLELGDSAVYFCASSQPGDGELFFGEGSRLTVL.

A few counts support this clonotype. V gene TRBV3-1 combines with J gene TRBJ2-1, with TRBD2 matching 8 bases. Trimming cost V 1 base and J 7 bases; bases outside gene matches: 18. This CDR3 contains 19 residues. Germline assignment: CDR1 LGHDT and CDR2 YNNKEL (reference sequence). CDR3 nucleotide sequence: TGTGCCAGCAGCCAAGGAGAGAACGGGAGGGACCCCGGAGATAATGAGCAGTTCTTC. Protein product: CASSQGENGRDPGDNEQFF.

This clonotype has a handful of counts. The chain is built from TRBV11-2 and TRBJ2-3; unclear D gene. Trimming shortened V by 4 bases and J by 0 bases, and 11 bases separated the two germline ends. The CDR3 totals 15 residues. Germline CDR1 is SGHAT and CDR2 is FQNNGV. CDR3 nucleotide sequence: TGTGCCAGCAGCTGGGCACCTACTAGCACAGATACGCAGTATTTT. It is translated as CASSWAPTSTDTQYF.

The V gene is TRBV27, the J gene TRBJ2-2; D not resolved. Germline V lookup: CDR1 MNHEY, CDR2 SMNVEV (reference sequence). Trimming took off 10 bases at V and 1 base at J, with 16 bases between the two ends. The length of the CDR3 is 15 residues. This CDR3 reads CATGPTAVNTGELFF. The CDR3 DNA sequence: TGTGCCACCGGACCCACAGCCGTGAACACCGGGGAGCTGTTTTTT.

The chain is built from TRBV29-1 and TRBJ1-2; the D gene is possibly TRBD1 (5 bases). The V end lost 6 bases, the J end lost 4 bases, and 9 bases lay between the germline ends. There are 11 residues in the CDR3. The V gene's germline CDR1 is SQVTM and CDR2 ANQGSEA. CDR3 sequence: CSVRTGYGYTF. The CDR3 DNA is TGCAGCGTACGAACAGGCTATGGCTACACCTTC.

CDR3 region: CASSVHGRGYYNEQFF. CDR3 nucleotide sequence: TGTGCCAGCAGCGTACACGGGAGGGGATACTACAATGAGCAGTTCTTC. V and J are TRBV7-3 and TRBJ2-1; 8 bases map to TRBD2. Germline assignment: CDR1 SGHTA and CDR2 FQGTGA. V lost 5 bases and J lost 3; bases outside the gene matches: 9. The CDR3 extends over 16 amino acids.

This clonotype was seen only a few times. V usage is TRBV20-1 and J usage is TRBJ1-3; tentative D call: TRBD1 (6 bases). This CDR3 region has 14 residues. In germline, CDR1 is DFQATT, CDR2 SNEGSKA (reference sequence). With 6 bases removed from V and 0 bases from J, the gap between germline ends came to 12 bases. Here the CDR3 reads CSALGGGSGNTIYF. The CDR3 bases are TGCAGTGCGCTGGGAGGGGGCTCTGGAAACACCATATATTTT.

This chain links TRBV12-3 or TRBV12-4 with TRBJ2-4; unclear D gene. The CDR3 extends over 12 amino acids. Trimming stripped 1 base from V and 6 bases from J, with 4 bases between. CDR3 residues: CASSLVTNIQYF. In DNA form, the CDR3 reads TGTGCCAGCAGTTTAGTCACAAACATTCAGTACTTC.

This clonotype has more than one count but fewer than ten. V usage is TRBV5-1 and J usage is TRBJ2-5; D tentatively reads TRBD1 or TRBD2 (7 bases each). The CDR3 length is 13 residues. The V end lost 4 bases, the J end lost 5 bases, and 12 bases lay between the germline ends. Germline V gives CDR1 SGHRS, CDR2 YFSETQ. The CDR3 here is CASSPGGVETQYF. CDR3 sequence (DNA): TGCGCCAGCAGCCCAGGGGGGGTTGAGACCCAGTACTTC.

This chain links TRBV19 with TRBJ2-1, with 8 nucleotides matching TRBD1. CDR1 is LNHDA and CDR2 is SQIVND in the germline V gene (reference sequence). The length of the CDR3 is 14 residues. V trimming: 4 bases; J trimming: 9 bases; junction bases outside the gene matches: 8. Here the CDR3 DNA reads TGTGCCAGTAGTACCTGGACCACAGGGGGTGAGCAGTTCTTC. Translation gives CASSTWTTGGEQFF.

This clonotype was seen a few times. The gene calls are TRBV20-1 and TRBJ2-1, with unresolved D. CDR3 size: 11 residues. The germline CDR1 and CDR2 sequences are DFQATT and SNEGSKA (reference sequence). The CDR3 sequence: CGYSSYNEQFF. The CDR3 bases are TGCGGTTACAGCTCCTACAATGAGCAGTTCTTC.